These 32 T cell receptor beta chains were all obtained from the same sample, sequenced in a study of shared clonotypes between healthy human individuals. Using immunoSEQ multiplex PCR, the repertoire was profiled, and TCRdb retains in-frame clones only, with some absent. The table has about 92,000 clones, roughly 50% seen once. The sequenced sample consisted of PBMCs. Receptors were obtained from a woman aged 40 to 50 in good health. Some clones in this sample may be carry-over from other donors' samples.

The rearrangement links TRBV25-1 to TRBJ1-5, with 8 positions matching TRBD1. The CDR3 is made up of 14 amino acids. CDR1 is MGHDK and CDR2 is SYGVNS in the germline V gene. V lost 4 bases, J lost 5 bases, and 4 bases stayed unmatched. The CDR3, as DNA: TGTGCCAGCAGTGGCAGGGGGCAGGATCAGCCCCAGCATTTT. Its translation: CASSGRGQDQPQHF.

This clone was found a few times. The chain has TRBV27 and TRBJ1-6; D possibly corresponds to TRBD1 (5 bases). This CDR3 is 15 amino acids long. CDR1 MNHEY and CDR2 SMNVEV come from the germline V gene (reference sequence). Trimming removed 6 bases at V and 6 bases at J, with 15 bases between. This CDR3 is CASRPPGRSNSPLHF. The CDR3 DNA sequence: TGTGCCAGCAGGCCCCCGGGACGTTCTAATTCACCCCTCCACTTT.

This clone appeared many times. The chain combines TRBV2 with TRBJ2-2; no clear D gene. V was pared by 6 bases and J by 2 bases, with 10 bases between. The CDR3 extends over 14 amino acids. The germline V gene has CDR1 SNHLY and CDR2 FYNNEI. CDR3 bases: TGTGCCAGCAGAGGGAAAGTTAACACCGGGGAGCTGTTTTTT. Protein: CASRGKVNTGELFF.

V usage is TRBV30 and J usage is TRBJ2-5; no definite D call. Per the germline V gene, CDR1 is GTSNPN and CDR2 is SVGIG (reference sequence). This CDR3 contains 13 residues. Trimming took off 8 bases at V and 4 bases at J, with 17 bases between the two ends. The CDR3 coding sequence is TGTGCCAGTAGTTTCCTCCTGGGAGAGACCCAGTACTTC. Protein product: CASSFLLGETQYF. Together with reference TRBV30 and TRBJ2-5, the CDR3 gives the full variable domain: SQTIHQWPATLVQPVGSPLSLECTVEGTSNPNLYWYRQAAGRGLQLLFYSVGIGQISSEVPQNLSASRPQDRQFILSSKKLLLSDSGFYLCASSFLLGETQYFGPGTRLLVL.

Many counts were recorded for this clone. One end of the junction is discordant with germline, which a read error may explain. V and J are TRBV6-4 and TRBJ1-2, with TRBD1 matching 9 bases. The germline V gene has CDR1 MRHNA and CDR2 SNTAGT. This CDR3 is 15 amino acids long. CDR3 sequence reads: CASSDTGQGMDGNTF. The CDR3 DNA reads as TGTGCCAGCAGTGACACCGGACAGGGGATGGATGGCAACACCTTC.

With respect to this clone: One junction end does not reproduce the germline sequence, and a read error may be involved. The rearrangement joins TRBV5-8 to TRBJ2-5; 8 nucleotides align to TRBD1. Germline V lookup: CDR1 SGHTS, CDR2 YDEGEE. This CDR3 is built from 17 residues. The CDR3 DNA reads TGTGCCAGCAGCTTAAGTGGGTCCGGACAGGGTGTGGAGACCCAGCACTTC. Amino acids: CASSLSGSGQGVETQHF.

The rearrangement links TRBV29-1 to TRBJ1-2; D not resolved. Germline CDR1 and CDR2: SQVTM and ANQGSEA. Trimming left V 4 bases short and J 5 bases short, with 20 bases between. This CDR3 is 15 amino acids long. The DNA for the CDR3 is TGCAGCGTTGTAGTCGACGGATCCTTTTCGTATGGCTACACCTTC. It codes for CSVVVDGSFSYGYTF.

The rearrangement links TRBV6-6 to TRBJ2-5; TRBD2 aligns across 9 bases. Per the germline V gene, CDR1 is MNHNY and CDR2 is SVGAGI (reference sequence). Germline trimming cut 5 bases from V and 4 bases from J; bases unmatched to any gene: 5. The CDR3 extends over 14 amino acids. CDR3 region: CASSGAGGSETQYF. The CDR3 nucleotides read TGTGCCAGCAGTGGAGCGGGAGGATCAGAGACCCAGTACTTC.

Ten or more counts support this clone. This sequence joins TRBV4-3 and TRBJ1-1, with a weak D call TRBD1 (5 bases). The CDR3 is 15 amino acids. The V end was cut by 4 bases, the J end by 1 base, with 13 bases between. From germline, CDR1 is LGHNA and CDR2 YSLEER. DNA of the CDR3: TGCGCCAGCAGCCCACCGGGACGGAGGAACACTGAAGCTTTCTTT. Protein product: CASSPPGRRNTEAFF.

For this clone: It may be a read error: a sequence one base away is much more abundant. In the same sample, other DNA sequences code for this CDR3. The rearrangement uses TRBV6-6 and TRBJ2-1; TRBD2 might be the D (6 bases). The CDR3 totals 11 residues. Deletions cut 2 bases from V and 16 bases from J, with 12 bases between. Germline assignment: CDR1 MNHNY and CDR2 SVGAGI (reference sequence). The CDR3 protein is CASSYGGSGFF. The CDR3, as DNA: TGTGCCAGCAGTTACGGGGGGAGTGGATTCTTC.

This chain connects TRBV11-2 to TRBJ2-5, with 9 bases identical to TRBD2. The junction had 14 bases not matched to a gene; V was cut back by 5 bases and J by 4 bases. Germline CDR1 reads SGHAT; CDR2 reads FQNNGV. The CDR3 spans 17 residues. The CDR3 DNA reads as TGTGCCAGCAGCCCCTTCGGAGAAGCGGGAGGCGGAGAGACCCAGTACTTC. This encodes CASSPFGEAGGGETQYF. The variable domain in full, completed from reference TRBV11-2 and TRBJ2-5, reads EAGVAQSPRYKIIEKRQSVAFWCNPISGHATLYWYQQILGQGPKLLIQFQNNGVVDDSQLPKDRFSAERLKGVDSTLKIQPAKLEDSAVYLCASSPFGEAGGGETQYFGPGTRLLVL.

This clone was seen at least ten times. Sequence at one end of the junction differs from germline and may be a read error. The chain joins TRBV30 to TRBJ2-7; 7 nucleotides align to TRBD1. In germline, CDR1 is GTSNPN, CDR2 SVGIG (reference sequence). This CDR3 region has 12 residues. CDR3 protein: CVWHNRGYEQYF. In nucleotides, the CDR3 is TGTGTCTGGCATAACAGGGGCTACGAGCAGTACTTC.

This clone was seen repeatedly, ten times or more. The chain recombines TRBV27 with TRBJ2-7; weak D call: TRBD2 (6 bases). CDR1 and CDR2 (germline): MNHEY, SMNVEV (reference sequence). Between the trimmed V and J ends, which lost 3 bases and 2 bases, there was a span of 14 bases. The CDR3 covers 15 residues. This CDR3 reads CASSFTRDSTYEQYF. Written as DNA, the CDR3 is TGTGCCAGCAGTTTCACCCGGGACTCGACCTACGAGCAGTACTTC.

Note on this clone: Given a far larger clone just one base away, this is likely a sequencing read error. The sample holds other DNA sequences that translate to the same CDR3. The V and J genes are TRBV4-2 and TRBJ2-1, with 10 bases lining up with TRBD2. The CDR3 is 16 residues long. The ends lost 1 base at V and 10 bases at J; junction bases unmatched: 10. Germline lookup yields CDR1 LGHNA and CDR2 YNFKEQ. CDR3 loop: CASSQAASGSFHEQFF. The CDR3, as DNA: TGTGCCAGCAGCCAAGCGGCTAGCGGGAGTTTCCACGAGCAGTTCTTC.

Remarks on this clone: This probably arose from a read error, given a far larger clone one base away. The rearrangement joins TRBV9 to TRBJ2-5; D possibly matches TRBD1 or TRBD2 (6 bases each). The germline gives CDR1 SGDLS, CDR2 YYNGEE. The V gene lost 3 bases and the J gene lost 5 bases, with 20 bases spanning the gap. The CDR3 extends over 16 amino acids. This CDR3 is CASSEGVAEGEETQYF. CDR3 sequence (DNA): TGTGCCAGCAGCGAGGGGGTAGCGGAAGGTGAGGAGACCCAGTACTTC.

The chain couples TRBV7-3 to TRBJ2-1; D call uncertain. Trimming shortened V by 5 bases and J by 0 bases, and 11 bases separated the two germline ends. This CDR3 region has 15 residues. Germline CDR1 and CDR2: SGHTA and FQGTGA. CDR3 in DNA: TGTGCCAGCAGCCCAGTGGGCACCTCCTACAATGAGCAGTTCTTC. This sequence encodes CASSPVGTSYNEQFF.

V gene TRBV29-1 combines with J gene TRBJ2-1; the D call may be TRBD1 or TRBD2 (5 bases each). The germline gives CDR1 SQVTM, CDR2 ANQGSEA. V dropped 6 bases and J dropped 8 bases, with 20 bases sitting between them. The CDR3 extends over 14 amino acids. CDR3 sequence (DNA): TGCAGCGTGGACTCCGGGACGCGCGCCCATGAGCAGTTCTTC. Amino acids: CSVDSGTRAHEQFF.

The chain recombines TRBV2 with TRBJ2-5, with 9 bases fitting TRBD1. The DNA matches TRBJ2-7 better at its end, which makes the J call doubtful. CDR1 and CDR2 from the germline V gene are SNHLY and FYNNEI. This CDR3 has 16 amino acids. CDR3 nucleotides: TGTGCCAGTTCTCCGGCGGGGGACAGGGCGGAAGGCGAGCAGTACTTC. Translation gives CASSPAGDRAEGEQYF.

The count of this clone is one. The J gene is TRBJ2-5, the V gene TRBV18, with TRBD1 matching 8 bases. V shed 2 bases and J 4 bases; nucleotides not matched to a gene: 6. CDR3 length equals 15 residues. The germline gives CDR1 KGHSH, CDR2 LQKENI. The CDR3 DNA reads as TGTGCCAGCTCACCAGTCTCAGGGGGCATAGAGACCCAGTACTTC. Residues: CASSPVSGGIETQYF.

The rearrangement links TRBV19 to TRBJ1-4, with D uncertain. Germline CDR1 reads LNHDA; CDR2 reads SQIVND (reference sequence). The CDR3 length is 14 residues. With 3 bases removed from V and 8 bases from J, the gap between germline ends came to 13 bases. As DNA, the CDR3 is TGTGCCAGTAGTATGAGTAGGGCGGACGAAAAACTGTTTTTT. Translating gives CASSMSRADEKLFF. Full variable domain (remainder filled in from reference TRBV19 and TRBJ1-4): DGGITQSPKYLFRKEGQNVTLSCEQNLNHDAMYWYRQDPGQGLRLIYYSQIVNDFQKGDIAEGYSVSREKKESFPLTVTSAQKNPTAFYLCASSMSRADEKLFFGSGTQLSVL.

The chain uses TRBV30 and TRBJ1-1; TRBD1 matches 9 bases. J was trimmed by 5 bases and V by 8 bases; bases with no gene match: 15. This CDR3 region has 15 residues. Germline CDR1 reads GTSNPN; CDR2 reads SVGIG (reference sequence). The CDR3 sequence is CASTPGQGAWTEAFF. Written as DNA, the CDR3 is TGTGCCAGCACCCCGGGACAGGGCGCTTGGACTGAAGCTTTCTTT.

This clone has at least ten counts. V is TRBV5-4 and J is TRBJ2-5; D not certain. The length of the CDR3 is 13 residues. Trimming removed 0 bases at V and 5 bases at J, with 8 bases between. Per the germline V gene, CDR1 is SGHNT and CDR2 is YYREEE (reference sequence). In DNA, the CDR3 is TGTGCCAGCAGCTTGGACACCCCGGAGACCCAGTACTTC. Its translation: CASSLDTPETQYF. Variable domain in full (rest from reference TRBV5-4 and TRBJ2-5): ETGVTQSPTHLIKTRGQQVTLRCSSQSGHNTVSWYQQALGQGPQFIFQYYREEENGRGNFPPRFSGLQFPNYSSELNVNALELDDSALYLCASSLDTPETQYFGPGTRLLVL.

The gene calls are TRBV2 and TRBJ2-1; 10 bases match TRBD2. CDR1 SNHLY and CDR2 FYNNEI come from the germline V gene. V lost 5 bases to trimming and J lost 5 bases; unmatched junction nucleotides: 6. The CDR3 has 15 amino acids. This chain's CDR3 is CASSRGTSENNEQFF. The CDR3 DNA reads TGTGCCAGCAGTAGAGGGACTAGCGAGAACAATGAGCAGTTCTTC. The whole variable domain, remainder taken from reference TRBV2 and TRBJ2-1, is EPEVTQTPSHQVTQMGQEVILRCVPISNHLYFYWYRQILGQKVEFLVSFYNNEISEKSEIFDDQFSVERPDGSNFTLKIRSTKLEDSAMYFCASSRGTSENNEQFFGPGTRLTVL.

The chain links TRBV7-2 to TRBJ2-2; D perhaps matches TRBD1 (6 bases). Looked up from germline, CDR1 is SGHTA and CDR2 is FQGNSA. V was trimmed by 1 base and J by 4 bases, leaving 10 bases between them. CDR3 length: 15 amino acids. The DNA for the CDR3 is TGTGCCAGCAGCTTAGACAGGGTGGGCACCGGGGAGCTGTTTTTT. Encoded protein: CASSLDRVGTGELFF. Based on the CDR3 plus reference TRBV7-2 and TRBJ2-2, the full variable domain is GAGVSQSPSNKVTEKGKDVELRCDPISGHTALYWYRQSLGQGLEFLIYFQGNSAPDKSGLPSDRFSAERTGGSVSTLTIQRTQQEDSAVYLCASSLDRVGTGELFFGEGSRLTVL.

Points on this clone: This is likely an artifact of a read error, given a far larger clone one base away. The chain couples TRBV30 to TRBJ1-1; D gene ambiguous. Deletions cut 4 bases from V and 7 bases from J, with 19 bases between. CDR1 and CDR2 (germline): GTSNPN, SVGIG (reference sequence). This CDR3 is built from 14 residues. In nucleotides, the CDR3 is TGTGCCTGGACAGTCACAATGAGGCGGCTTGAAGCTTTCTTT. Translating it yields CAWTVTMRRLEAFF. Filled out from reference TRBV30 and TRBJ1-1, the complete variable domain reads SQTIHQWPATLVQPVGSPLSLECTVEGTSNPNLYWYRQAAGRGLQLLFYSVGIGQISSEVPQNLSASRPQDRQFILSSKKLLLSDSGFYLCAWTVTMRRLEAFFGQGTRLTVV.

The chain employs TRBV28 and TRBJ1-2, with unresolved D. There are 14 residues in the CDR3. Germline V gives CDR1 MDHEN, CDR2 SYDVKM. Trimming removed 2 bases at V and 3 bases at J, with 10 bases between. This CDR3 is CASSLIQEDYGYTF. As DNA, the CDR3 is TGTGCCAGCAGTTTAATTCAGGAGGACTATGGCTACACCTTC.

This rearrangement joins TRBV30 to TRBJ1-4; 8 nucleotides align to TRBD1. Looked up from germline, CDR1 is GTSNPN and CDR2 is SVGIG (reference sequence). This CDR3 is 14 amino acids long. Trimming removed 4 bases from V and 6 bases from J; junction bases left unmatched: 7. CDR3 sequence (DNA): TGTGCCTGGACCGACAGGGGACGGGATGAAAAACTGTTTTTT. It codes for CAWTDRGRDEKLFF.

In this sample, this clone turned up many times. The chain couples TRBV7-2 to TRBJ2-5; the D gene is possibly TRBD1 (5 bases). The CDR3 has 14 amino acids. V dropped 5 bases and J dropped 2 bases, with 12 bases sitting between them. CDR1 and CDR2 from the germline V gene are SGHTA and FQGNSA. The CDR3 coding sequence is TGTGCCAGCAGCCAGGGCCTATCTCAAGAGACCCAGTACTTC. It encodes CASSQGLSQETQYF.

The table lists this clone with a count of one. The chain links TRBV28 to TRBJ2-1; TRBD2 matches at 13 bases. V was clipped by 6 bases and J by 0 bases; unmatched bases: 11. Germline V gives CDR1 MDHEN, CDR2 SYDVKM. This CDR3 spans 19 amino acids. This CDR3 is CASSPLGTSGDSSYNEQFF. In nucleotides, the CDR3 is TGTGCCAGCAGCCCCCTGGGGACTAGCGGGGATAGCTCCTACAATGAGCAGTTCTTC.

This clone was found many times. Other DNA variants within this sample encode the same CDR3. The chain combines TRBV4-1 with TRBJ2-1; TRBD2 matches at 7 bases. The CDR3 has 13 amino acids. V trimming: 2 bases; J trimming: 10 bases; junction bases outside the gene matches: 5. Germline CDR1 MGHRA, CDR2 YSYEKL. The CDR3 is CASSQTPGGEQFF. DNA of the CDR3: TGCGCCAGCAGCCAAACTCCCGGGGGGGAGCAGTTCTTC.

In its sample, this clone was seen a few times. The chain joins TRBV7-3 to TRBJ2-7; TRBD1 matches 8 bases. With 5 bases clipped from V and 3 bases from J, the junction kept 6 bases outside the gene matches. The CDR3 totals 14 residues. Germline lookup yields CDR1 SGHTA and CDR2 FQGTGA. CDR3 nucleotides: TGTGCCAGCAGCCCAGGACAGGGATTCTACGAGCAGTACTTC. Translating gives CASSPGQGFYEQYF.

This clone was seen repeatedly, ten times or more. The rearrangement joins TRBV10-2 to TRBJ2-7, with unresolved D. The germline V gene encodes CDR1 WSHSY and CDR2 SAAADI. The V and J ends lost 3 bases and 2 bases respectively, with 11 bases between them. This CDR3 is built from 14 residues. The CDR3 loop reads CASSDLDGAYEQYF. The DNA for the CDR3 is TGCGCCAGCAGTGATTTGGACGGAGCCTACGAGCAGTACTTC.